This T cell receptor beta chain originates from a study of cytomegalovirus exposure and HLA in healthy donors. Both 60 Vbeta primers and 13 Jbeta primers went into the PCR. Clones were read by immunoSEQ multiplex PCR, and TCRdb kept only the in-frame ones, dropping some. The sample consists of 160,000 or so clones, roughly 73% of them appearing once. V lost 4 bases to trimming and J lost 4 bases, with 13 bases between them. This CDR3 has 14 amino acids. The gene calls are TRBV23-1 and TRBJ1-1; D remains ambiguous. TRBV23-1 is annotated as an ORF whose role is uncertain. This clonotype originated in a woman under 40 in good health and CMV-seronegative. Sequenced sample: PBMCs. The CDR3 DNA reads TGCGCCAGCAGTCCAGGAGGGTCGGGCACTGAAGCTTTCTTT. It is translated as CASSPGGSGTEAFF.